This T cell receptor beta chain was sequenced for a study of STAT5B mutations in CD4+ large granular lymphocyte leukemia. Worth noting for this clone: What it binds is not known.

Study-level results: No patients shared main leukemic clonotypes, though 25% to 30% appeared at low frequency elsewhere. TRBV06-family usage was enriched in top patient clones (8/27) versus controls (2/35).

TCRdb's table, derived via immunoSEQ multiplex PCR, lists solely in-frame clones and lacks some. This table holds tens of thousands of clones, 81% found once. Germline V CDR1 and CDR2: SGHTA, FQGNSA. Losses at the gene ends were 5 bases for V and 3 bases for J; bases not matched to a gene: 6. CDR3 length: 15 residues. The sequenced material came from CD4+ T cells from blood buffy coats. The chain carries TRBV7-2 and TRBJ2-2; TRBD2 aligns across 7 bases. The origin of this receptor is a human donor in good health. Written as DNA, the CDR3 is TGTGCCAGCAGCCCAACTAGCGCGTACACCGGGGAGCTGTTTTTT. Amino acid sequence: CASSPTSAYTGELFF.